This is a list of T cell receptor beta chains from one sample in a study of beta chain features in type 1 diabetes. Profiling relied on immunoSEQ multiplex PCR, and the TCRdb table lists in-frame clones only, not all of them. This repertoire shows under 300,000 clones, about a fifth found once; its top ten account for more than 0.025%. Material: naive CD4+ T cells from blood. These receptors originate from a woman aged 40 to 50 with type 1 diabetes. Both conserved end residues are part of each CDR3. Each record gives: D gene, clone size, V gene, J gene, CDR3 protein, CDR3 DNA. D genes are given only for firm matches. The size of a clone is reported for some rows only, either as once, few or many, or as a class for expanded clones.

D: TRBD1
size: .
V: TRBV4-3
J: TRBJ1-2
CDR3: CASSQADRVSGYTF
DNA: TGCGCCAGCAGCCAAGCCGACAGGGTGAGCGGCTACACCTTC

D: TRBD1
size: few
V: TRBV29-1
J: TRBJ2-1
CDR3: CSVVGQARYNEQFF
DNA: TGCAGCGTTGTAGGACAGGCTAGATACAATGAGCAGTTCTTC

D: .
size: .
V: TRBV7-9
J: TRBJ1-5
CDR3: CASSFGDQPQHF
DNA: TGTGCCAGCAGCTTCGGAGATCAGCCCCAGCATTTT

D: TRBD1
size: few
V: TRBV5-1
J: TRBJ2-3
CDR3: CASQRDRGSLTDTQYF
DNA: TGCGCCAGCCAGAGGGACAGGGGATCACTCACAGATACGCAGTATTTT

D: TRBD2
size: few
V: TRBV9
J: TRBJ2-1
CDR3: CASSVVGSGGNEQFF
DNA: TGTGCCAGCAGCGTAGTCGGGAGCGGGGGGAATGAGCAGTTCTTC

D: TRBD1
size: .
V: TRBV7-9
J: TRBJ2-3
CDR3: CASSSRDRDEDTQYF
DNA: TGTGCCAGCAGCTCCCGGGACAGGGACGAAGATACGCAGTATTTT

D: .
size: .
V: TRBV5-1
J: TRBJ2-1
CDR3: CASSGDNEQFF
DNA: TGCGCCAGCAGTGGAGACAATGAGCAGTTCTTC

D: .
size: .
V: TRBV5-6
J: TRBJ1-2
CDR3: CASSLERWSGYTF
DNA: TGTGCCAGCAGCTTGGAAAGATGGAGTGGCTACACCTTC

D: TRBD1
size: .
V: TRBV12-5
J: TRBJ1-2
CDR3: CASGLDRGTGYGYTF
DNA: TGTGCTAGTGGTTTGGACAGGGGAACGGGCTATGGCTACACCTTC

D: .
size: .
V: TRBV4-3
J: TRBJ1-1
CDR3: CASSQVVRANTEAFF
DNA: TGCGCCAGCAGCCAAGTCGTCAGGGCGAACACTGAAGCTTTCTTT

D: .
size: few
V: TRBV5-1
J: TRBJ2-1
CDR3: CASSLDGSYNEQFF
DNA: TGCGCCAGCAGCTTGGACGGGTCCTACAATGAGCAGTTCTTC

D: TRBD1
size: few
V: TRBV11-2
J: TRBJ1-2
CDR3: CASSDGQGANYGYTF
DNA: TGTGCCAGCAGCGACGGACAGGGAGCTAACTATGGCTACACCTTC

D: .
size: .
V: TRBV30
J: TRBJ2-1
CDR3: CACEEGGWRGEQFF
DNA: TGTGCCTGTGAGGAAGGAGGGTGGAGGGGTGAGCAGTTCTTC

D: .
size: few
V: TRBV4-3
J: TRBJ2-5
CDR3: CASSQVPGAQETQYF
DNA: TGCGCCAGCAGCCAAGTCCCAGGGGCCCAAGAGACCCAGTACTTC

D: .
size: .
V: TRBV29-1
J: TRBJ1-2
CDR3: CSVGGAGYGYTF
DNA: TGCAGCGTTGGGGGAGCTGGGTATGGCTACACCTTC

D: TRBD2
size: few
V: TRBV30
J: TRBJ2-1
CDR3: CAWSVGLAGHNEQFF
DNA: TGTGCCTGGAGTGTAGGGTTAGCGGGACACAATGAGCAGTTCTTC

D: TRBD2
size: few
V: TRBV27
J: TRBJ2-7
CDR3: CASSVLAGASYEQYF
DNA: TGTGCCAGCAGTGTACTAGCGGGAGCTTCCTACGAGCAGTACTTC